The 27 T cell receptor beta chains listed next were all sequenced from one sample in a study of blood T cell repertoires in COVID-19. The table came from immunoSEQ multiplex PCR; TCRdb's copy has only in-frame clones and leaves some out. Among about 670,000 clones listed, 85% to 90% were seen once. What was sequenced was peripheral blood. These receptors were collected from a woman aged 18-29 years with acute or convalescent COVID-19.

The chain employs TRBV10-3 and TRBJ1-1, with TRBD1 as a possible D gene (6 bases). V shed 4 bases and J shed 4 bases, with 16 bases lying between them. CDR3 length: 15 amino acids. In germline, CDR1 is ENHRY, CDR2 SYGVKD. This chain's CDR3 is CAISGTDGGSTEAFF. The CDR3 bases are TGTGCCATCAGTGGGACAGATGGGGGTAGCACTGAAGCTTTCTTT.

The rearrangement uses TRBV6-5 and TRBJ2-7; D gene uncertain. The V end was cut by 4 bases, the J end by 0 bases, with 4 bases between. This CDR3 has 12 amino acids. Germline V gives CDR1 MNHEY, CDR2 SVGAGI. CDR3 nucleotide sequence: TGTGCCAGCAGTTCCAGCTCCTACGAGCAGTACTTC. The encoded protein is CASSSSSYEQYF.

V is TRBV4-2 and J is TRBJ1-3, with D unresolved. V was pared by 5 bases and J by 4 bases, with 9 bases between. The CDR3 length is 13 residues. Germline V gives CDR1 LGHNA, CDR2 YNFKEQ. CDR3 DNA: TGTGCCAGCAGCGCAACTAACGGAAACACCATATATTTT. Translated: CASSATNGNTIYF.

The chain uses TRBV6-2 or TRBV6-3 and TRBJ2-7; 13 nucleotides line up with TRBD2. The CDR3 totals 16 residues. The V and J ends lost 0 bases and 2 bases, in that order; junction bases with no gene match: 1. Germline V gives CDR1 MNHEY, CDR2 SVGEGT. CDR3 in amino acids: CASSYSTSGGAYEQYF. The CDR3 nucleotides read TGTGCCAGCAGTTACTCCACTAGCGGGGGGGCCTACGAGCAGTACTTC.

This rearrangement joins TRBV27 to TRBJ2-3; D remains unclear. Germline V lookup: CDR1 MNHEY, CDR2 SMNVEV (reference sequence). V lost 2 bases, J lost 2 bases, and 5 bases lay in between. This CDR3 is built from 13 residues. This CDR3 is CASSLGPTDTQYF. CDR3 DNA: TGTGCCAGCAGTTTAGGCCCCACAGATACGCAGTATTTT.

The gene calls are TRBV4-2 and TRBJ2-7, with 10 bases matching TRBD1. The CDR3 runs to 14 residues. Unmatched junction bases numbered 5, after V lost 5 bases and J lost 4 bases. The germline V gene encodes CDR1 LGHNA and CDR2 YNFKEQ. DNA of the CDR3: TGTGCCAGCAGCTTAGACAGGGGGCTTTACGAGCAGTACTTC. It encodes CASSLDRGLYEQYF.

The chain uses TRBV2 and TRBJ2-3; TRBD2 matches at 7 bases. J lost 6 bases, V lost 2 bases, and 29 bases had no gene match. The CDR3 runs 22 residues. CDR1 and CDR2 from the germline V gene are SNHLY and FYNNEI. CDR3 protein: CASSEWFPFGIAGPAHGDTQYF. CDR3 DNA: TGTGCCAGCAGTGAATGGTTCCCCTTCGGGATAGCGGGTCCCGCACATGGGGATACGCAGTATTTT.

V usage is TRBV2 and J usage is TRBJ2-3, with D unresolved. Germline CDR1 SNHLY, CDR2 FYNNEI. With 3 bases removed from V and 10 bases from J, the gap between germline ends came to 14 bases. The CDR3 extends over 13 amino acids. The CDR3 DNA follows: TGTGCCAGCAGTGACGCAGAAACAGTGGCGCAGTATTTT. It encodes CASSDAETVAQYF.

The J gene is TRBJ2-1, the V gene TRBV2; the match to TRBD1 covers 9 bases. Germline lookup yields CDR1 SNHLY and CDR2 FYNNEI. Losses at the gene ends were 9 bases for V and 12 bases for J; bases not matched to a gene: 18. The CDR3 runs 15 residues. The chain's CDR3 is CASGAPGQGLQGQFF. The CDR3 coding sequence is TGTGCCAGTGGCGCGCCGGGACAGGGCCTCCAAGGGCAGTTCTTC.

The chain has TRBV3-1 (or the pseudogene TRBV3-2) and TRBJ2-4; D gene ambiguous. The CDR3 extends over 14 amino acids. V dropped 5 bases and J dropped 5 bases, with 13 bases sitting between them. Germline V gene sequence: CDR1 LGHDT, CDR2 YNNKEL (reference sequence). The CDR3 here is CASSETPEQNIQYF. In nucleotides, the CDR3 is TGTGCCAGCAGCGAAACCCCGGAGCAAAACATTCAGTACTTC.

The V call is TRBV6-1, the J call TRBJ1-5; no reliable D call. From germline, CDR1 is MNHNS and CDR2 SASEGT. The CDR3 sequence is 16 residues long. With 3 bases removed from V and 2 bases from J, the gap between germline ends came to 14 bases. CDR3: CASSDAPYGGNQPQHF. For the CDR3, the DNA is TGTGCCAGCAGTGATGCGCCCTACGGGGGCAATCAGCCCCAGCATTTT.

The chain carries TRBV11-2 and TRBJ1-5; D possibly corresponds to TRBD1 (5 bases). Germline values: CDR1 SGHAT, CDR2 FQNNGV. Trimming stripped 5 bases from V and 5 bases from J, with 28 bases between. This CDR3 has 19 residues. Here the CDR3 reads CASSITSLTRVSWDQPQHF. The CDR3 nucleotides are TGTGCCAGCAGCATAACGTCCCTCACCAGGGTATCTTGGGATCAGCCCCAGCATTTT.

The chain recombines TRBV7-8 with TRBJ1-2; 11 bases fit TRBD1. Germline CDR1 is SGHVS and CDR2 is FQNEAQ. The CDR3 consists of 15 residues. The ends lost 5 bases at V and 4 bases at J; junction bases unmatched: 6. The CDR3 DNA reads as TGTGCCAGCAGCCCCCGGGACAGGGGGTTCTATGGCTACACCTTC. Translation: CASSPRDRGFYGYTF.

V usage is TRBV5-6 and J usage is TRBJ2-5; 9 bases match TRBD1. The CDR3 is made up of 15 amino acids. Looked up from germline, CDR1 is SGHDT and CDR2 is YYEEEE. Trimming at V came to 4 bases and at J to 1 base, leaving 5 bases not matched to a gene. The CDR3: CASSKDRGAQETQYF. The CDR3 region has the DNA TGTGCCAGCAGCAAGGACAGGGGTGCCCAAGAGACCCAGTACTTC.

V gene TRBV7-2 combines with J gene TRBJ2-7; 8 bases match TRBD2. This CDR3 is built from 18 residues. Looked up from germline, CDR1 is SGHTA and CDR2 is FQGNSA. V lost 2 bases and J lost 2; bases outside the gene matches: 14. Here the CDR3 DNA reads TGTGCCAGCAGCTTATATGGCCCAGCGGGGGAGGTCCCCTACGAGCAGTACTTC. Residues: CASSLYGPAGEVPYEQYF.

The rearrangement links TRBV10-3 to TRBJ2-6; TRBD1 matches 8 bases. This CDR3 has 17 amino acids. V trimming: 7 bases; J trimming: 0 bases; junction bases outside the gene matches: 8. Germline values: CDR1 ENHRY, CDR2 SYGVKD. The CDR3 region is CAINKDRASSGANVLTF. CDR3 nucleotide sequence: TGTGCCATCAACAAGGACAGGGCAAGCTCTGGGGCCAACGTCCTGACTTTC.

V gene TRBV6-5 combines with J gene TRBJ2-7; possible D gene TRBD1, 5 bases. Trimming took off 5 bases at V and 5 bases at J, with 19 bases between the two ends. CDR1 MNHEY and CDR2 SVGAGI come from the germline V gene. The CDR3 spans 15 residues. CDR3 DNA sequence: TGTGCCAGCAGTCCCAGACAGCTAGGTACTAACGAGCAGTACTTC. Translated, it gives CASSPRQLGTNEQYF.

The rearrangement joins TRBV12-3 or TRBV12-4 to TRBJ1-1; 11 bases are shared with TRBD1. The CDR3 runs 13 residues. J gave up 5 bases and V 7 bases, and 3 bases lay outside the gene matches. The DNA of the CDR3 is TGTGCCAGCACCCGGGACAGGGGGACTGAAGCTTTCTTT. It encodes CASTRDRGTEAFF.

Only one count was recorded for this clone. In DNA, the CDR3 is TGCGCCAGCTCCTACGAGGGGACAGCCGCTTATGGCTACACCTTC. It is translated as CASSYEGTAAYGYTF. The chain uses TRBV5-1 and TRBJ1-2; TRBD1 matches 7 bases. The CDR3 has 15 residues. V lost 7 bases, J lost 5 bases, and 14 bases stayed unmatched. The germline CDR1 and CDR2 sequences are SGHRS and YFSETQ. Looking up the rest from reference TRBV5-1 and TRBJ1-2 gives the full variable domain: KAGVTQTPRYLIKTRGQQVTLSCSPISGHRSVSWYQQTPGQGLQFLFEYFSETQRNKGNFPGRFSGRQFSNSRSEMNVSTLELGDSALYLCASSYEGTAAYGYTFGSGTRLTVV.

The V gene is TRBV19, the J gene TRBJ2-1, with 7 bases aligning to TRBD2. V lost 6 bases, J lost 2 bases, and 4 bases stayed unmatched. Germline V gene data show CDR1 as LNHDA and CDR2 as SQIVND (reference sequence). This CDR3 contains 14 residues. CDR3 in amino acids: CASSRDYPYNEQFF. Here the CDR3 DNA reads TGTGCCAGTAGCCGGGACTACCCCTACAATGAGCAGTTCTTC.

The chain employs TRBV28 and TRBJ1-1, with D possibly matching TRBD1 (6 bases). The germline V gene has CDR1 MDHEN and CDR2 SYDVKM. V was cut by 5 bases and J by 5 bases, with 18 bases left in between. There are 15 residues in the CDR3. DNA for the CDR3: TGTGCCAGCAGTCCGGGACACCGTATTGGGACTGAAGCTTTCTTT. Its translation: CASSPGHRIGTEAFF.

V and J are TRBV7-2 and TRBJ1-1, with 12 bases that match TRBD1. The junction had 9 bases not matched to a gene; V was cut back by 2 bases and J by 5 bases. Looked up from germline, CDR1 is SGHTA and CDR2 is FQGNSA. This CDR3 spans 17 amino acids. The CDR3 sequence: CASSLIMWDRGRTEAFF. CDR3 sequence (DNA): TGTGCCAGCAGCTTAATCATGTGGGACAGGGGGCGGACTGAAGCTTTCTTT.

The rearrangement joins TRBV5-1 to TRBJ2-1; D gene uncertain. Germline V gene data show CDR1 as SGHRS and CDR2 as YFSETQ. The CDR3 spans 17 residues. With 0 bases removed from V and 1 base from J, the gap between germline ends came to 14 bases. The CDR3: CASSLDIWAHSYNEQFF. CDR3 DNA sequence: TGCGCCAGCAGCTTGGATATCTGGGCTCATTCCTACAATGAGCAGTTCTTC.

V usage is TRBV28 and J usage is TRBJ1-2; D not resolved. The germline V gene has CDR1 MDHEN and CDR2 SYDVKM. The CDR3 spans 16 residues. The V end was cut by 2 bases, the J end by 1 base, with 14 bases between. The CDR3 spells CASSLPHRGGNYGYTF. The CDR3 nucleotides are TGTGCCAGCAGTTTACCACATCGGGGAGGTAACTATGGCTACACCTTC.

The chain couples TRBV7-2 to TRBJ1-3; possibly TRBD1 for D (5 bases). The CDR3 is made up of 16 amino acids. Germline V gene data show CDR1 as SGHTA and CDR2 as FQGNSA. Trimming removed 5 bases from V and 4 bases from J, with 18 bases in between. The CDR3 protein is CASSLGLGALGNTIYF. Here the CDR3 DNA reads TGTGCCAGCAGCCTCGGGCTAGGGGCTCTCGGAAACACCATATATTTT.

J is TRBJ2-7 and V is TRBV21-1; the table calls TRBD2, which could not be checked here. TRBV21-1 is noted as a pseudogene. The CDR3 has 12 amino acids. CDR3 sequence (DNA): TGTGCCAGAGCGGGCAGTCGCTACGAGCAGTACTTC. This sequence encodes CARAGSRYEQYF.

The chain recombines TRBV5-1 with TRBJ1-1; maybe TRBD1 (6 bases). Trimming left V 0 bases short and J 3 bases short, with 15 bases between. Germline V gene data show CDR1 as SGHRS and CDR2 as YFSETQ. This CDR3 has 16 amino acids. CDR3 in amino acids: CASSLVGAPGDTEAFF. CDR3 bases: TGCGCCAGCAGCTTGGTGGGGGCCCCTGGAGACACTGAAGCTTTCTTT.